Detailed here is one TCR beta chain. Antigen specificity is unknown. The data are from a study of cytomegalovirus exposure and HLA in healthy donors. Whole-study results and caveats: Prior analysis indicated that the majority of TCR beta V segments exhibited productivity approximately 90% or approximately 30% of the time. Several top significant clusters appeared, in a later analysis, to be linked to common viral pathogens.

This CDR3 is built from 15 residues. Germline lookup yields CDR1 MNHNS and CDR2 SASEGT. The ends lost 3 bases at V and 3 bases at J; junction bases unmatched: 5. 60 Vbeta and 13 Jbeta primers were used in PCR. Libraries were prepared by immunoSEQ multiplex PCR; TCRdb keeps only in-frame clonotypes and omits some of them. The sample includes approximately 99,000 clones, 70% to 80% of them seen just once. The chain recombines TRBV6-1 with TRBJ1-5, with 7 bases that match TRBD1. This TCR derives from a male donor in good health and CMV-seropositive. The specimen was PBMCs. The CDR3 protein is CASSEWGQNNQPQHF. CDR3 nucleotide sequence: TGTGCCAGCAGTGAGTGGGGACAGAACAATCAGCCCCAGCATTTT.